A single sample gave rise to the 18 T cell receptor beta chains below, sequenced in a study of high-grade serous ovarian cancer treatment subgroups. Clones were read by immunoSEQ multiplex PCR, and TCRdb kept only the in-frame ones, dropping some. This table has roughly 160 clones, less than 70% appearing once. Tumor samples were obtained before definitive surgery or chemotherapy. The sequenced material came from tumor tissue. The receptors shown here come from a human donor with high-grade serous ovarian cancer.

This clone was picked up a small number of times. This chain connects TRBV6-1 to TRBJ1-1; tentatively, D is TRBD1 (5 bases). This CDR3 spans 14 amino acids. Germline CDR1 MNHNS, CDR2 SASEGT. With 2 bases removed from V and 5 bases from J, the gap between germline ends came to 12 bases. Here the CDR3 DNA reads TGTGCCAGCAGTGAAAAGGAAGGGGAAACTGAAGCTTTCTTT. Encoded protein: CASSEKEGETEAFF.

This clone was picked up a small number of times. This rearrangement joins TRBV30 to TRBJ1-1; possibly TRBD1 for D (6 bases). V was clipped by 2 bases and J by 10 bases, with 14 bases between them. The CDR3 length is 12 residues. Germline CDR1 GTSNPN, CDR2 SVGIG (reference sequence). The CDR3 DNA is TGTGCCTGGAGTCACGGGGGGCGGGGAGCTTTCTTT. It encodes CAWSHGGRGAFF.

This clone was seen a few times. The chain employs TRBV5-8 and TRBJ1-1; D is undetermined. Germline V CDR1 and CDR2: SGHTS, YDEGEE. The CDR3 covers 13 residues. V lost 0 bases to trimming and J lost 3 bases, with 6 bases between them. CDR3 sequence reads: CASSLGGHTEAFF. Here the CDR3 DNA reads TGTGCCAGCAGCTTGGGCGGTCACACTGAAGCTTTCTTT.

The rearrangement joins TRBV12-5 to TRBJ2-3; D is unresolved. There are 15 residues in the CDR3. V was cut by 7 bases and J by 0 bases, with 14 bases left in between. Germline V gene sequence: CDR1 LGHNT, CDR2 FRNRAP. Written as DNA, the CDR3 is TGTGCTAGTGCCTCGGTAGGCTACAGCACAGATACGCAGTATTTT. Protein product: CASASVGYSTDTQYF. The full variable domain, with the rest looked up from reference TRBV12-5 and TRBJ2-3, is DARVTQTPRHKVTEMGQEVTMRCQPILGHNTVFWYRQTMMQGLELLAYFRNRAPLDDSGMPKDRFSAEMPDATLATLKIQPSEPRDSAVYFCASASVGYSTDTQYFGPGTRLTVL.

The chain links TRBV21-1 to TRBJ2-7; the D call of TRBD1 is as the table states it, not checked on the DNA. TRBV21-1 is a known pseudogene. This CDR3 is 16 amino acids long. The CDR3 reads CASSKEAEGDSYEQYF. The CDR3 DNA is TGTGCCAGCAGCAAAGAAGCTGAGGGGGACTCCTACGAGCAGTACTTC.

The chain couples TRBV7-3 to TRBJ2-7, with 10 bases aligning to TRBD2. This CDR3 comprises 15 residues. Losses at the gene ends were 5 bases for V and 4 bases for J; bases not matched to a gene: 8. Germline-derived CDR1 and CDR2 are SGHTA and FQGTGA. The CDR3 protein is CASSTSAGGGYEQYF. For the CDR3, the DNA is TGTGCCAGCAGCACCTCAGCGGGAGGGGGTTACGAGCAGTACTTC. The full variable domain, in which reference TRBV7-3 and TRBJ2-7 provide the parts outside the CDR3, is GAGVSQTPSNKVTEKGKYVELRCDPISGHTALYWYRQSLGQGPEFLIYFQGTGAADDSGLPNDRFFAVRPEGSVSTLKIQRTERGDSAVYLCASSTSAGGGYEQYFGPGTRLTVT.

The V call is TRBV7-2, the J call TRBJ2-2; perhaps TRBD1 as D (5 bases). The CDR3 length is 13 residues. V lost 4 bases to trimming and J lost 9 bases, with 12 bases between them. The germline CDR1 and CDR2 sequences are SGHTA and FQGNSA. This CDR3 is CASSSSGYRELFF. The CDR3 nucleotides read TGTGCCAGCAGCTCATCAGGGTACCGGGAGCTGTTTTTT.

The V and J genes are TRBV30 and TRBJ2-1; D is undetermined. Per germline, CDR1 GTSNPN and CDR2 SVGIG (reference sequence). V was clipped by 5 bases and J by 2 bases, with 16 bases between them. This CDR3 region has 15 residues. CDR3 sequence: CAWCPLGGPYNEQFF. The DNA of the CDR3 is TGTGCCTGGTGCCCTTTGGGCGGACCCTACAATGAGCAGTTCTTC.

The rearrangement uses TRBV11-3 and TRBJ2-1; 7 bases line up with TRBD1. J was trimmed by 4 bases and V by 3 bases; bases with no gene match: 6. The CDR3 totals 15 residues. Germline values: CDR1 SGHNT, CDR2 YENEEA. The CDR3: CASSLRWGQYNEQFF. The CDR3 DNA reads as TGTGCCAGCAGCTTGCGGTGGGGACAGTACAATGAGCAGTTCTTC.

V usage is TRBV5-4 and J usage is TRBJ1-2; D gene unclear. The germline V gene has CDR1 SGHNT and CDR2 YYREEE (reference sequence). This CDR3 is 14 amino acids long. V was pared by 3 bases and J by 2 bases, with 11 bases between. CDR3 residues: CASSWRAGNYGYTF. CDR3 in DNA: TGTGCCAGCAGCTGGAGGGCGGGCAACTATGGCTACACCTTC.

The chain is built from TRBV4-2 and TRBJ1-3, with 9 bases identical to TRBD1. J lost 0 bases, V lost 8 bases, and 11 bases had no gene match. The CDR3 is 17 residues long. The germline CDR1 and CDR2 sequences are LGHNA and YNFKEQ. CDR3 loop: CASGGQGPDISGNTIYF. The CDR3 DNA reads TGTGCCAGCGGGGGACAGGGCCCAGACATCTCTGGAAACACCATATATTTT.

J is TRBJ2-1 and V is TRBV30; 7 nucleotides agree with TRBD2. The germline V gene has CDR1 GTSNPN and CDR2 SVGIG (reference sequence). V was pared by 5 bases and J by 9 bases, with 7 bases of the junction left unmatched. The CDR3 has 12 residues. The CDR3, as DNA: TGTGCCTGGGATCCGGGAGGTGGTGAGCAGTTCTTC. It codes for CAWDPGGGEQFF.

This chain links TRBV7-8 with TRBJ2-5, with 15 bases that match TRBD2. Judging by the DNA end, TRBJ2-7 fits better; the J call may be wrong. Germline CDR1 reads SGHVS; CDR2 reads FQNEAQ. The CDR3 spans 20 residues. In DNA form, the CDR3 reads TGTGCCAGCAGCTTAGTGGGGTCGGGACTAGCGGGAGGATCTTCCTACGAGCAGTACTTC. Translation gives CASSLVGSGLAGGSSYEQYF.

V and J are TRBV30 and TRBJ1-6, with D uncertain. CDR3 length equals 14 residues. V was trimmed by 0 bases and J by 9 bases, leaving 12 bases between them. Germline lookup yields CDR1 GTSNPN and CDR2 SVGIG (reference sequence). Here the CDR3 reads CAWSVGEVGSPLHF. CDR3 in DNA: TGTGCCTGGAGTGTCGGGGAAGTGGGTTCACCCCTCCACTTT.

This clone was seen only once. This chain uses TRBV30 with TRBJ1-1; the D is unclear. Germline CDR1 reads GTSNPN; CDR2 reads SVGIG (reference sequence). The CDR3 has 14 residues. V shed 4 bases and J shed 1 base, with 13 bases lying between them. The CDR3 bases are TGTGCCTGGAACCATGGGCGGAGGAACACTGAAGCTTTCTTT. Residues: CAWNHGRRNTEAFF.

V is TRBV5-4 and J is TRBJ1-6; maybe TRBD1 (5 bases). The V end was cut by 4 bases, the J end by 7 bases, with 12 bases between. The CDR3 loop spans 14 amino acids. Looked up from germline, CDR1 is SGHNT and CDR2 is YYREEE (reference sequence). CDR3 nucleotides: TGTGCCAGCAGCCCCGACGGGGGGAATTCACCCCTCCACTTT. Translated, it gives CASSPDGGNSPLHF.

The chain recombines TRBV7-2 with TRBJ2-4; D possibly corresponds to TRBD1 (5 bases). Germline values: CDR1 SGHTA, CDR2 FQGNSA. The CDR3 is made up of 16 amino acids. Deletions cut 5 bases from V and 6 bases from J, with 20 bases between. The CDR3 spells CASSPRAGKDRNIQYF. In DNA, the CDR3 is TGTGCCAGCAGCCCGCGAGCAGGGAAGGATAGAAACATTCAGTACTTC.

The chain employs TRBV19 and TRBJ2-7, with D possibly matching TRBD2 (6 bases). The length of the CDR3 is 14 residues. The V end was cut by 6 bases, the J end by 2 bases, with 14 bases between. The V gene's germline CDR1 is LNHDA and CDR2 SQIVND (reference sequence). The CDR3 spells CASRKTSFAYEQYF. In nucleotides, the CDR3 is TGTGCCAGTAGAAAGACTAGTTTTGCCTACGAGCAGTACTTC.